These 12 T cell receptor beta chains came from one sample sequenced in a study of CD8+CD57+ T cells in acquired aplastic anemia. Using genomic DNA as the template, TCR beta VDJ and CDR3 profiling was carried out. TCRdb ran MiXCR on the reads and lists one entry per CDR3 protein. The sample records some 200,000 distinct CDR3 sequences, less than 60% being singletons. Patients selected for sequencing had displayed CD8+CD57+ cell expansion by flow cytometry. Sequencing was performed on sorted CD4+, CD8+, or CD8+CD57+ T cells (not recorded which) from PBMCs. The receptors shown here come from a human donor with aplastic anemia.

This clonotype was seen only once. The gene calls are TRBV29-1 and TRBJ2-2; D unresolved. This CDR3 is built from 13 residues. CDR1 SQVTM and CDR2 ANQGSEA come from the germline V gene. V was clipped by 4 bases and J by 1 base, with 7 bases between them. CDR3 bases: TGCAGCGTTGCGACGGAGAACACCGGGGAGCTGTTTTTT. It yields the protein CSVATENTGELFF.

Many counts were recorded for this clonotype. This sequence joins TRBV5-6 and TRBJ2-3, with D possibly being TRBD1 (5 bases). Trimming cost V 4 bases and J 0 bases, with 12 bases left between them. This CDR3 spans 15 amino acids. The germline V gene has CDR1 SGHDT and CDR2 YYEEEE. CDR3 nucleotides: TGTGCCAGCAGCCGACAGAAAACTAGCACAGATACGCAGTATTTT. Translating gives CASSRQKTSTDTQYF. Full variable domain (outside the CDR3, taken from reference TRBV5-6 and TRBJ2-3): DAGVTQSPTHLIKTRGQQVTLRCSPKSGHDTVSWYQQALGQGPQFIFQYYEEEERQRGNFPDRFSGHQFPNYSSELNVNALLLGDSALYLCASSRQKTSTDTQYFGPGTRLTVL.

The chain carries TRBV29-1 and TRBJ2-1, with a tentative D call TRBD1 (5 bases). CDR1 and CDR2 (germline): SQVTM, ANQGSEA. V was trimmed by 6 bases and J by 3 bases, leaving 9 bases between them. CDR3 size: 12 residues. The CDR3 protein is CSVGDSYNEQFF. DNA for the CDR3: TGCAGCGTAGGCGACAGCTACAATGAGCAGTTCTTC.

CDR3 sequence: CASSRKVQSETQYF. DNA of the CDR3: TGTGCCAGCAGCCGAAAAGTTCAGTCAGAGACCCAGTACTTC. The V gene is TRBV5-8, the J gene TRBJ2-5; D uncertain. V lost 4 bases to trimming and J lost 4 bases, with 14 bases between them. Germline V gene sequence: CDR1 SGHTS, CDR2 YDEGEE. The CDR3 runs 14 residues.

This clonotype was detected many times. The rearrangement links TRBV7-3 to TRBJ2-1; 13 nucleotides agree with TRBD2. In germline, CDR1 is SGHTA, CDR2 FQGTGA. V shed 5 bases and J 9 bases; nucleotides not matched to a gene: 7. The CDR3 has 15 amino acids. CDR3 region: CASSATSGGAGEQFF. In DNA, the CDR3 is TGTGCCAGCAGCGCTACTAGCGGGGGGGCCGGTGAGCAGTTCTTC.

Ten or more counts support this clonotype. The chain carries TRBV5-1 and TRBJ2-7; D unclear. The V and J ends lost 4 bases and 6 bases respectively, with 8 bases between them. Germline V gives CDR1 SGHRS, CDR2 YFSETQ. The CDR3 runs 11 residues. CDR3 amino acids: CASSVAGEQYF. As DNA, the CDR3 is TGCGCCAGCAGCGTAGCAGGCGAGCAGTACTTC.

V is TRBV14 and J is TRBJ2-7, with a tentative D call TRBD1 (5 bases). CDR3 length: 13 amino acids. V dropped 3 bases and J dropped 6 bases, with 12 bases sitting between them. Germline V CDR1 and CDR2: SGHDN, FVKESK. CDR3 in DNA: TGTGCCAGCAGCCAGCAAAGGGGCGGCGAGCAGTACTTC. Translating gives CASSQQRGGEQYF. Combining the CDR3 with reference TRBV14 and TRBJ2-7 gives the whole variable domain EAGVTQFPSHSVIEKGQTVTLRCDPISGHDNLYWYRRVMGKEIKFLLHFVKESKQDESGMPNNRFLAERTGGTYSTLKVQPAELEDSGVYFCASSQQRGGEQYFGPGTRLTVT.

Only a few counts were recorded for this clonotype. The chain links TRBV7-2 to TRBJ1-1; tentative D call: TRBD1 (6 bases). Germline V gives CDR1 SGHTA, CDR2 FQGNSA. Trimming cost V 2 bases and J 5 bases, with 15 bases left between them. The CDR3 length is 15 residues. Written as DNA, the CDR3 is TGTGCCAGCAGCTTACCCCTAGGGGGGCGGACTGAAGCTTTCTTT. The encoded protein is CASSLPLGGRTEAFF.

This clonotype was seen ten or more times. The rearrangement uses TRBV19 and TRBJ1-1; possible D gene TRBD1, 6 bases. Trimming removed 6 bases from V and 3 bases from J, with 14 bases in between. The CDR3 runs to 14 residues. Germline V lookup: CDR1 LNHDA, CDR2 SQIVND (reference sequence). The CDR3 is CASRPEQGYTEAFF. The CDR3 DNA is TGTGCCAGTAGACCCGAACAGGGATACACTGAAGCTTTCTTT.

In this sample, this clonotype turned up many times. The chain couples TRBV11-2 to TRBJ2-3; tentatively, D is TRBD1 (6 bases). The CDR3 has 15 amino acids. Germline lookup yields CDR1 SGHAT and CDR2 FQNNGV. V dropped 0 bases and J dropped 0 bases, with 7 bases sitting between them. As DNA, the CDR3 is TGTGCCAGCAGCTTAGAGGGGGCTAGCACAGATACGCAGTATTTT. Its translation: CASSLEGASTDTQYF.

The CDR3 loop is CAISLDRNNEQFF. CDR3 DNA: TGTGCCATCAGTTTAGACAGAAACAATGAGCAGTTCTTC. V gene TRBV10-3 combines with J gene TRBJ2-1; the D gene is possibly TRBD1 (5 bases). CDR1 ENHRY and CDR2 SYGVKD come from the germline V gene. This CDR3 has 13 amino acids. Trimming took 5 bases from V and 5 from J, leaving 10 bases between them.

The chain joins TRBV25-1 to TRBJ2-3; TRBD2 matches at 9 bases. The CDR3 is 15 residues long. Per the germline V gene, CDR1 is MGHDK and CDR2 is SYGVNS. V shed 8 bases and J 3 bases; nucleotides not matched to a gene: 9. CDR3 in amino acids: CASQAGGRATDTQYF. CDR3 nucleotide sequence: TGTGCCAGCCAAGCGGGCGGGAGGGCAACAGATACGCAGTATTTT.